Listed below are T cell receptor beta chains from one sample, sequenced in a study of blood T cell repertoires in COVID-19. Assay used: immunoSEQ multiplex PCR; TCRdb lists only in-frame clones, some missing. Of tens of thousands of clones listed, over 80% are singletons. The sequenced sample was peripheral blood. These receptors came from a man in his 60s with active COVID-19. CDR3s include the opening cysteine and the closing phenylalanine or tryptophan. A D gene is named only where the DNA matches it firmly. Part of the rows lack a size; the others show once, few, many or a class for expanded clones.

>.|TRBV12-3/TRBV12-4|TRBJ1-5|.
TGTGCCAGCACCCTAACAGCGGACGGGCCCCAGCATTTT
CASTLTADGPQHF
>.|TRBV2|TRBJ1-3|.
TGTGCCAGCAGCGACGAACAACTAACTGGAAACACCATATATTTT
CASSDEQLTGNTIYF
>.|TRBV30|TRBJ1-6|.
TGTGCCTGGAATCGAGGGGTGACTAGTTCACCCCTCCACTTT
CAWNRGVTSSPLHF
>.|TRBV9|TRBJ2-7|.
TGTGCCAGCAGCCCTAGTATTGGACAGTCCTACGAGCAGTACTTC
CASSPSIGQSYEQYF
>once|TRBV19|TRBJ2-1|.
TGTGCCAGTAGTACGGTTGACAGTCGATCCAATGAGCAGTTCTTC
CASSTVDSRSNEQFF
>.|TRBV19|TRBJ2-5|TRBD1
TGTGCCAGTAGTATTCACAGGGGGCCGAGAGAGACCCAGTACTTC
CASSIHRGPRETQYF
>.|TRBV11-2|TRBJ1-3|.
TGTGCCAGCAGCTCCCCCCAGGGGTCTGGAAACACCATATATTTT
CASSSPQGSGNTIYF
>once|TRBV28|TRBJ2-7|.
TGTGCCAGCAACCCTGCGGGGACTCCATCTTACGAGCAGTACTTC
CASNPAGTPSYEQYF
>.|TRBV6-2/TRBV6-3|TRBJ2-7|.
TGTGCCAGCAGTTACTCAGGGGGCTCCTACGAGCAGTACTTC
CASSYSGGSYEQYF
>.|TRBV9|TRBJ2-1|.
TGTGCCAGCAGCGTAAAGGGGAATGAGCAGTTCTTC
CASSVKGNEQFF
>.|TRBV6-4|TRBJ1-2|.
TGTGCCAGTCGGGGATGGTCCACGGGGGGCTACACCTTC
CASRGWSTGGYTF
>.|TRBV5-1|TRBJ2-2|TRBD2
TGCGCCAGCAGTACGGGACTAGCGGGAGTGGCCGGGGAGCTGTTTTTT
CASSTGLAGVAGELFF
>.|TRBV6-1|TRBJ2-5|.
TGTGCCAGCAGTGAACGGCAGGGGATGGAGACCCAGTACTTC
CASSERQGMETQYF
>.|TRBV4-1|TRBJ2-7|.
TGCGCCAGCAGCCAAGATCCTGGCGGATCCTTAATAAGCTACGAGCAGTACTTC
CASSQDPGGSLISYEQYF
>.|TRBV5-1|TRBJ1-1|TRBD1
TGCGCCAGCAGCGTACAAACAGGGGACACTGAAGCTTTCTTT
CASSVQTGDTEAFF
>.|TRBV7-2|TRBJ2-2|.
TGTGCCAGCAGATTAGCGTCGGGCGGGGAGCTGTTTTTT
CASRLASGGELFF
>.|TRBV7-2|TRBJ1-5|TRBD1
TGTGCCAGCAGCCCTCAGACAGGGGGATATAGCAATCAGCCCCAGCATTTT
CASSPQTGGYSNQPQHF
>.|TRBV30|TRBJ1-1|.
TGTGCCTGGACCCTCAGGGCTGTGAACACTGAAGCTTTCTTT
CAWTLRAVNTEAFF
>.|TRBV11-2|TRBJ1-1|.
TGTGCCAGCAGCTCGGGGAGGAACACTGAAGCTTTCTTT
CASSSGRNTEAFF
>.|TRBV12-3/TRBV12-4|TRBJ1-1|.
TGTGCCAGCAGAAGTCAGGGCACTGAAGCTTTCTTT
CASRSQGTEAFF
>once|TRBV19|TRBJ1-1|.
TGTGCCAGTAACATGGACAGGAACACTGAAGCTTTCTTT
CASNMDRNTEAFF
>.|TRBV9|TRBJ2-2|TRBD2
TGTGCCAGCAGCGTAGGCGGGGGGAGGGCCGGGGAGCTGTTTTTT
CASSVGGGRAGELFF
>.|TRBV30|TRBJ2-7|TRBD1
TGTGCCTGGAGGAAGACAGGGGGTTCCTACGAGCAGTACTTC
CAWRKTGGSYEQYF
>.|TRBV5-1|TRBJ2-2|TRBD2
TGCGCCAGCAGCTTGACGCTTGGTACTAGCGGGAGGGCCCGGGAGCTGTTTTTT
CASSLTLGTSGRARELFF
>.|TRBV5-6|TRBJ2-2|.
TGTGCCAGCAGCTTGGATGCCAGGGCGTCCGGGGAGCTGTTTTTT
CASSLDARASGELFF
>once|TRBV30|TRBJ1-5|TRBD1
TGTGCCTGGAGTACTTCGGACAGGGGAAATCAGCCCCAGCATTTT
CAWSTSDRGNQPQHF
>few|TRBV18|TRBJ1-1|.
TGTGCCAGCTCAGCCGACATGAACACTGAAGCTTTCTTT
CASSADMNTEAFF
>.|TRBV5-4|TRBJ2-2|TRBD1
TGTGCCAGCACCACCTTGGGACAGAAAAAGACCGGGGAGCTGTTTTTT
CASTTLGQKKTGELFF
>.|TRBV4-2|TRBJ2-7|TRBD2
TGTGCCAGCAGCCAGCCCGGGACTAGCGGGAGGGTCCACGAGCAGTACTTC
CASSQPGTSGRVHEQYF
>once|TRBV28|TRBJ1-5|.
TGTGCCAGCAGTTTCAGGGGAATAAGGCAGCCCCAGCATTTT
CASSFRGIRQPQHF
>.|TRBV7-9|TRBJ2-3|TRBD2
TGTGCCAGCAGCCGGACTAGCGGGAGATATGGAGATACGCAGTATTTT
CASSRTSGRYGDTQYF
>.|TRBV5-6|TRBJ1-2|.
TGTGCCAGCAGGAACTACAGGAGACTTAACTATGGCTACACCTTC
CASRNYRRLNYGYTF
>.|TRBV5-1|TRBJ2-5|TRBD1
TGCGCCAGCAGCTTGTCCGGGACAGGGGGTCGGGGAGAGACCCAGTACTTC
CASSLSGTGGRGETQYF
>.|TRBV28|TRBJ1-4|.
TGTGCCAGCGGACACGGTAATGAAAAACTGTTTTTT
CASGHGNEKLFF
>.|TRBV30|TRBJ2-7|TRBD2
TGTGCCTGGAGTGTAGGATGGGTAGCGGGGGCCTACGAGCAGTACTTC
CAWSVGWVAGAYEQYF
>.|TRBV6-5|TRBJ2-5|TRBD1
TGTGCCAGCAGTCGCGACAGGGCTGAGACCCAGTACTTC
CASSRDRAETQYF
>.|TRBV15|TRBJ2-2|.
TGTGCCACCAGCAGAGATAGTGGCGGGGAGCTGTTTTTT
CATSRDSGGELFF
>.|TRBV15|TRBJ2-7|.
TGTGCCACCAGCAGAGACCTTGACAGGTTGGAGCAGTACTTC
CATSRDLDRLEQYF
>.|TRBV7-3|TRBJ2-3|TRBD2
TGTGCCAGCAGCCTAGCGGGGGGCGGCCTGGGCACAGATACGCAGTATTTT
CASSLAGGGLGTDTQYF
>.|TRBV7-2|TRBJ2-1|TRBD1
TGTGCCAGCAGCTTAGTTCCGGGACAGGGAAACAATGAGCAGTTCTTC
CASSLVPGQGNNEQFF
>.|TRBV5-1|TRBJ1-4|TRBD1
TGCGCCAGCAGCTTGCAGGGACAGGGGAGTGAAAAACTGTTTTTT
CASSLQGQGSEKLFF
>.|TRBV3-1/TRBV3-2|TRBJ2-7|.
TGTGCCAGCAAAACCCGCGCTGGGGGGGAGCAGTACTTC
CASKTRAGGEQYF
>.|TRBV29-1|TRBJ2-7|TRBD1
TGCAGCGTTCAGGGGGCGAACTACGAGCAGTACTTC
CSVQGANYEQYF
>.|TRBV12-5|TRBJ1-2|TRBD1
TGTGCTAGTGGACTCGGGACAGGGAGAAATGGCTACACCTTC
CASGLGTGRNGYTF
>.|TRBV9|TRBJ2-5|TRBD2
TGTGCCAGCAGCGCGACTAGCGGGAGGGCCGGGGAAGAGACCCAGTACTTC
CASSATSGRAGEETQYF